This entry features one TCR beta chain sequence. Its antigen is not known. The CDR3 runs 16 residues. The V gene's germline CDR1 is SGHRS and CDR2 YFSETQ. The V segment lost 4 bases and the J segment 4 bases; nucleotides outside the gene matches: 11. This specimen comes from a study of shared clonotypes between healthy human individuals. Findings and caveats of the study: At large depth, rarefaction still showed sorted-subset sequencing to be incomplete. Unshared clonotypes carried lower generation probabilities than those common to all four donors.

The assay was carried out at the deep level. The table came from immunoSEQ multiplex PCR; TCRdb's copy has only in-frame clones and leaves some out. Of roughly 1.5 million clones detected, 95% to 99% appear once; the ten largest clones hold 0.45%. The genes are TRBV5-1 and TRBJ2-1; 7 nucleotides agree with TRBD2. The TCR sequence derives from a man aged 25-45 years in good health. The material sequenced was naive CD4+ T cells sorted from blood. Subset reported: CD45RA+ positively selected. The CDR3 reads CASSPFPSGSYNEQFF. CDR3 DNA: TGCGCCAGCAGCCCCTTTCCTAGCGGAAGTTACAATGAGCAGTTCTTC.